One sample yielded the 6 T cell receptor beta chains listed below, sequenced in a study of OX40 agonist ivuxolimab in advanced cancers. Sequencing was performed with immunoSEQ multiplex PCR; in TCRdb, only in-frame clones are kept and a portion is missing. The data contain roughly 93,000 clones, around 80% of them singletons. The sequenced sample was CD4+ or CD8+ T cells sorted from blood, obtained in a trial of the OX40 agonist ivuxolimab. These TCRs come from an adult with an advanced solid tumor such as melanoma, head and neck, liver or kidney cancer.

This chain joins TRBV5-1 and TRBJ2-3; 9 bases fit TRBD1. Germline CDR1 is SGHRS and CDR2 is YFSETQ. The J segment lost 3 bases and the V segment lost 3 bases, leaving 2 bases of the junction unmatched. The CDR3 contains 14 residues. The CDR3 protein is CASSSGQGTDTQYF. The CDR3 DNA reads as TGCGCCAGCAGCTCAGGACAGGGGACAGATACGCAGTATTTT.

The V and J genes are TRBV27 and TRBJ1-4; D ambiguous. Germline CDR1 reads MNHEY; CDR2 reads SMNVEV (reference sequence). The CDR3 spans 14 residues. Trimming shortened V by 1 base and J by 8 bases, and 11 bases separated the two germline ends. CDR3 residues: CASSLLGFREKLFF. In DNA, the CDR3 is TGTGCCAGCAGTTTATTAGGTTTTCGGGAAAAACTGTTTTTT.

This chain connects TRBV6-5 to TRBJ2-2; D perhaps matches TRBD1 (6 bases). Germline CDR1 MNHEY, CDR2 SVGAGI. CDR3 length equals 15 residues. The V end lost 4 bases, the J end lost 1 base, and 10 bases lay between the germline ends. CDR3 DNA sequence: TGTGCCAGCAGTTCCGGACAGTTGAACACCGGGGAGCTGTTTTTT. Translation gives CASSSGQLNTGELFF.

This chain uses TRBV4-1 with TRBJ2-5; 7 positions match TRBD1. CDR1 and CDR2 from the germline V gene are MGHRA and YSYEKL. CDR3 size: 16 residues. Trimming cost V 1 base and J 3 bases; bases outside gene matches: 8. The CDR3 region is CASSQGGQGVKETQYF. The CDR3 DNA sequence: TGCGCCAGCAGCCAAGGTGGTCAGGGGGTTAAAGAGACCCAGTACTTC.

About this clone itself: Other DNA sequences in this specimen translate into the identical CDR3. The chain has TRBV5-1 and TRBJ1-2; D remains ambiguous. The CDR3 consists of 13 residues. CDR1 and CDR2 from the germline V gene are SGHRS and YFSETQ. Trimming shortened V by 5 bases and J by 2 bases, and 10 bases separated the two germline ends. Here the CDR3 DNA reads TGCGCCAGCAGTTTAGAGCAGAACTATGGCTACACCTTC. It codes for CASSLEQNYGYTF.

This sequence joins TRBV11-2 and TRBJ2-5, with 7 positions matching TRBD2. V gave up 5 bases and J gave up 11 bases; unmatched junction bases: 11. CDR1 and CDR2 (germline): SGHAT, FQNNGV. This CDR3 has 13 amino acids. Here the CDR3 reads CASSVGTAGEQYF. The DNA of the CDR3 is TGTGCCAGCAGCGTCGGGACTGCGGGGGAGCAGTACTTC. Full variable domain (outside the CDR3, taken from reference TRBV11-2 and TRBJ2-5): EAGVAQSPRYKIIEKRQSVAFWCNPISGHATLYWYQQILGQGPKLLIQFQNNGVVDDSQLPKDRFSAERLKGVDSTLKIQPAKLEDSAVYLCASSVGTAGEQYFGPGTRLLVL.